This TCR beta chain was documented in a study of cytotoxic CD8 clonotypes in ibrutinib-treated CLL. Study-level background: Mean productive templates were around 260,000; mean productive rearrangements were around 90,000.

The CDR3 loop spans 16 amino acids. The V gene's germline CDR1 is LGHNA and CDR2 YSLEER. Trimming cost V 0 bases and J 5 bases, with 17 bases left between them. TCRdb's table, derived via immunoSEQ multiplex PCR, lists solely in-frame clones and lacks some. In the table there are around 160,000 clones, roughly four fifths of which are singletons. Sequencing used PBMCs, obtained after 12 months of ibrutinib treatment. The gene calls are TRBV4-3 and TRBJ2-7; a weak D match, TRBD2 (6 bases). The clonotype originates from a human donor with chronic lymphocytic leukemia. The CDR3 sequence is CASSQEPGGLPNEQYF. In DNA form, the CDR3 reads TGCGCCAGCAGCCAAGAGCCCGGGGGACTCCCCAACGAGCAGTACTTC.